The T cell receptor (beta chain) under discussion was sequenced for a study of response to subunit inactivated influenza vaccine. Via MiXCR, TCRdb re-called the RT-PCR reads, giving one row per CDR3 protein. The sample lists about 570,000 distinct CDR3 sequences; 10% to 12% were seen once. Germline V lookup: CDR1 ENHRY, CDR2 SYGVKD. V dropped 10 bases and J dropped 7; count of bases not matched to a gene: 11. The CDR3 is 14 amino acids. This clonotype has at least ten counts. The sample was also reused in another study, on T cells expressing NK-cell markers. From that study: cDNA encoding TCR beta was synthesized via 5'RACE template switching incorporating UMIs.

The clonotype was recovered from a man aged 45 to 65 who received an inactivated influenza vaccine. This sequence joins TRBV10-3 and TRBJ1-3; TRBD1 aligns across 9 bases. The specimen comprised PBMCs from blood, sampled on the day of vaccination. CDR3 coding DNA: TGTGCCACAAGGACAGGGGAAGTATCGAACACCATATATTTT. Its translation is CATRTGEVSNTIYF.